This TCR beta chain was identified during a study of T cell changes during pregnancy in multiple sclerosis. Unmatched junction bases numbered 12, after V lost 6 bases and J lost 4 bases. Germline CDR1 and CDR2: MNHEY and SMNVEV (reference sequence). The CDR3 sequence is 16 residues long. Some clones are missing from TCRdb's copy, which holds only in-frame ones; the method was immunoSEQ multiplex PCR. The top ten clones hold almost 6% of a sample with roughly 48,000 clones, 85% to 95% of them seen once. This TCR was recovered from a female donor with multiple sclerosis, enrolled in a pregnancy study. The chain recombines TRBV27 with TRBJ2-3, with 8 bases matching TRBD2. The source material was CD8+ T cells from peripheral blood mononuclear cells, sampled in the first trimester of pregnancy. The CDR3 here is CASSLIFSGTSDTQYF. DNA of the CDR3: TGTGCCAGCAGCCTAATATTTAGCGGGACCTCAGATACGCAGTATTTT.